A selection of T cell receptor beta chains follows, all from one sample in a study of patients and donors after allogeneic stem cell transplantation. TCRdb called the RT-PCR reads again in MiXCR, with one record for every CDR3 protein. The table lists about a million distinct CDR3 sequences, under 20% of them singletons, with around 5.5% in the top ten. Sequenced input: blood, either unsorted or a sorted T cell fraction (not recorded which). The origin of the receptors is a human donor who was either an allogeneic HSCT recipient or a stem cell or donor lymphocyte infusion donor (not recorded which). It is not recorded whose cells these are; they may come from a transplant donor. The CDR3 runs from the conserved cysteine through the conserved F or W. The D gene is left open where the match is weak. Not all rows give a size; the values are once, few, many and, for expanded clones, a class.

D gene: TRBD1; clone size: .; J gene: TRBJ2-5; V gene: TRBV6-1; CDR3 protein: CASRGQGPQETQYF; CDR3 DNA: TGTGCCAGCAGGGGACAGGGGCCGCAAGAGACCCAGTACTTC
D gene: .; clone size: .; J gene: TRBJ2-7; V gene: TRBV20-1; CDR3 protein: CSAQPGEPYEQYF; CDR3 DNA: TGCAGTGCCCAGCCGGGGGAACCCTACGAGCAGTACTTC
D gene: .; clone size: many; J gene: TRBJ1-2; V gene: TRBV12-3/TRBV12-4; CDR3 protein: CASTKLVVKGGYTF; CDR3 DNA: TGTGCCAGCACCAAACTGGTAGTCAAGGGGGGCTACACCTTC
D gene: .; clone size: .; J gene: TRBJ2-2; V gene: TRBV7-2; CDR3 protein: CASSRGDTGELFF; CDR3 DNA: TGTGCCAGCAGCAGAGGGGATACCGGGGAGCTGTTTTTT
D gene: TRBD2; clone size: .; J gene: TRBJ2-7; V gene: TRBV18; CDR3 protein: CASSPGTSGRHEQYF; CDR3 DNA: TGTGCCAGCTCACCCGGGACTAGCGGGAGACACGAGCAGTACTTC
D gene: .; clone size: few; J gene: TRBJ1-2; V gene: TRBV12-3/TRBV12-4; CDR3 protein: CASSLSTGTYGYTF; CDR3 DNA: TGTGCCAGCAGTTTATCTACAGGGACCTATGGCTACACCTTC
D gene: .; clone size: .; J gene: TRBJ2-7; V gene: TRBV6-2/TRBV6-3; CDR3 protein: CASSPPRLDTYEQYF; CDR3 DNA: TGTGCCAGCAGTCCCCCGAGACTAGACACCTACGAGCAGTACTTC
D gene: .; clone size: few; J gene: TRBJ2-7; V gene: TRBV10-3; CDR3 protein: CAISGSQEPFHEQYF; CDR3 DNA: TGTGCCATCAGTGGCAGCCAGGAGCCCTTCCACGAGCAGTACTTC
D gene: TRBD1; clone size: .; J gene: TRBJ2-7; V gene: TRBV3-1; CDR3 protein: CASSLFRDRDLYEQYF; CDR3 DNA: TGTGCCAGCAGCCTTTTCCGGGACAGGGACCTTTACGAGCAGTACTTC
D gene: .; clone size: .; J gene: TRBJ2-1; V gene: TRBV7-9; CDR3 protein: CASTPGGPSSYNEQFF; CDR3 DNA: TGTGCCAGCACCCCGGGGGGCCCAAGCTCCTACAATGAGCAGTTCTTC
D gene: TRBD2; clone size: .; J gene: TRBJ2-1; V gene: TRBV7-8; CDR3 protein: CASSYFKREIKNEQFF; CDR3 DNA: TGTGCCAGCAGCTACTTCAAGCGGGAGATCAAGAATGAGCAGTTCTTC
D gene: .; clone size: .; J gene: TRBJ1-1; V gene: TRBV29-1; CDR3 protein: CSASGGQLMNTEAFF; CDR3 DNA: TGCAGCGCTAGCGGCGGACAGTTAATGAACACTGAAGCTTTCTTT
D gene: TRBD1; clone size: few; J gene: TRBJ1-2; V gene: TRBV7-9; CDR3 protein: CASSLEVRGNYGYTF; CDR3 DNA: TGTGCCAGCAGCTTAGAGGTCAGGGGGAACTATGGCTACACCTTC
D gene: TRBD1; clone size: few; J gene: TRBJ2-7; V gene: TRBV6-1; CDR3 protein: CASSEGQAYYEQYF; CDR3 DNA: TGTGCCAGCAGTGAGGGACAGGCTTACTACGAGCAGTACTTC
D gene: TRBD2; clone size: .; J gene: TRBJ2-3; V gene: TRBV11-2; CDR3 protein: CASSLDRAGADTQYF; CDR3 DNA: TGTGCCAGCAGCTTAGATCGAGCGGGGGCCGATACGCAGTATTTT
D gene: .; clone size: few; J gene: TRBJ2-7; V gene: TRBV24-1; CDR3 protein: CATSEAGANSEQYF; CDR3 DNA: TGTGCCACCAGTGAGGCAGGCGCAAACTCCGAGCAGTACTTC
D gene: .; clone size: many; J gene: TRBJ2-1; V gene: TRBV27; CDR3 protein: CASSLNGRTGNEQFF; CDR3 DNA: TGTGCCAGCAGTTTAAATGGAAGGACTGGAAATGAGCAGTTCTTC
D gene: .; clone size: few; J gene: TRBJ2-3; V gene: TRBV2; CDR3 protein: CASDAGWQGTWWTQYF; CDR3 DNA: TGTGCCAGCGATGCTGGTTGGCAGGGGACTTGGTGGACGCAGTATTTT
D gene: .; clone size: .; J gene: TRBJ2-2; V gene: TRBV9; CDR3 protein: CASSVGTGQNTGELFF; CDR3 DNA: TGTGCCAGCAGCGTAGGGACGGGGCAGAACACCGGGGAGCTGTTTTTT
D gene: .; clone size: few; J gene: TRBJ2-5; V gene: TRBV20-1; CDR3 protein: CSASPGEFTGTQYF; CDR3 DNA: TGCAGTGCTAGTCCGGGGGAATTTACCGGGACCCAGTACTTC
D gene: TRBD1; clone size: few; J gene: TRBJ2-5; V gene: TRBV6-5; CDR3 protein: CASSYSAGGYETQYF; CDR3 DNA: TGTGCCAGCAGTTACTCAGCAGGGGGCTATGAGACCCAGTACTTC
D gene: .; clone size: few; J gene: TRBJ1-2; V gene: TRBV10-3; CDR3 protein: CAISGGGESLYGYTF; CDR3 DNA: TGTGCCATCAGTGGGGGTGGGGAGTCTCTCTATGGCTACACCTTC
D gene: TRBD1; clone size: .; J gene: TRBJ1-1; V gene: TRBV6-2/TRBV6-3; CDR3 protein: CASSYYRGSNTEAFF; CDR3 DNA: TGTGCCAGCAGTTACTACAGGGGGTCGAACACTGAAGCTTTCTTT
D gene: TRBD1; clone size: few; J gene: TRBJ1-4; V gene: TRBV18; CDR3 protein: CASTGQGSEKLFF; CDR3 DNA: TGTGCCAGCACGGGACAGGGGTCTGAAAAACTGTTTTTT
D gene: .; clone size: many; J gene: TRBJ1-5; V gene: TRBV7-9; CDR3 protein: CASTAGNQPQHF; CDR3 DNA: TGTGCCAGCACTGCTGGCAATCAGCCCCAGCATTTT
D gene: .; clone size: .; J gene: TRBJ1-5; V gene: TRBV25-1; CDR3 protein: CASSELVDYQPQHF; CDR3 DNA: TGTGCCAGCAGTGAACTGGTGGATTATCAGCCCCAGCATTTT
D gene: TRBD1; clone size: .; J gene: TRBJ1-2; V gene: TRBV6-5; CDR3 protein: CASSYRAGGIYGYTF; CDR3 DNA: TGTGCCAGCAGTTATCGTGCAGGGGGCATATATGGCTACACCTTC
D gene: .; clone size: few; J gene: TRBJ2-2; V gene: TRBV6-1; CDR3 protein: CASRTGSGFTGELFF; CDR3 DNA: TGTGCCAGCAGAACGGGTAGCGGCTTCACCGGGGAGCTGTTTTTT
D gene: TRBD1; clone size: few; J gene: TRBJ2-2; V gene: TRBV12-3/TRBV12-4; CDR3 protein: CASSTDRGFFAGELFF; CDR3 DNA: TGTGCCAGCAGTACGGACAGGGGGTTTTTCGCCGGGGAGCTGTTTTTT
D gene: TRBD1; clone size: .; J gene: TRBJ1-4; V gene: TRBV2; CDR3 protein: CASRAATGGNEKLFF; CDR3 DNA: TGTGCCAGCAGAGCAGCGACAGGGGGAAATGAAAAACTGTTTTTT
D gene: .; clone size: few; J gene: TRBJ2-7; V gene: TRBV21-1; CDR3 protein: CASSEREISYEQYF; CDR3 DNA: TGTGCCAGCAGCGAGCGGGAAATTAGCTACGAGCAGTACTTC
D gene: .; clone size: .; J gene: TRBJ2-5; V gene: TRBV28; CDR3 protein: CASSSGGPQETQYF; CDR3 DNA: TGTGCCAGCAGTTCCGGAGGACCACAAGAGACCCAGTACTTC
D gene: .; clone size: .; J gene: TRBJ2-5; V gene: TRBV11-2; CDR3 protein: CASSLDSLWQETQYF; CDR3 DNA: TGTGCCAGCAGCTTAGATTCTCTTTGGCAAGAGACCCAGTACTTC
D gene: TRBD1; clone size: .; J gene: TRBJ2-7; V gene: TRBV24-1; CDR3 protein: CATSDRGHSSYEQYF; CDR3 DNA: TGTGCCACCAGTGACAGGGGGCATAGCTCCTACGAGCAGTACTTC
D gene: .; clone size: .; J gene: TRBJ1-5; V gene: TRBV30; CDR3 protein: CAWSVLGGALHF; CDR3 DNA: TGTGCCTGGAGTGTATTGGGCGGAGCCCTGCATTTT
D gene: TRBD1; clone size: .; J gene: TRBJ1-4; V gene: TRBV6-2/TRBV6-3; CDR3 protein: CASRQDREDEKLFF; CDR3 DNA: TGTGCCAGCAGACAAGACAGGGAGGATGAAAAACTGTTTTTT
D gene: .; clone size: few; J gene: TRBJ2-1; V gene: TRBV4-2; CDR3 protein: CASSQDVWGDEQFF; CDR3 DNA: TGTGCCAGCAGCCAAGACGTTTGGGGCGATGAGCAGTTCTTC
D gene: TRBD2; clone size: .; J gene: TRBJ2-1; V gene: TRBV5-1; CDR3 protein: CASSLGVGGSAGGPLQFF; CDR3 DNA: TGCGCCAGCAGCTTGGGTGTTGGTGGATCGGCGGGAGGGCCGTTGCAGTTCTTC
D gene: .; clone size: many; J gene: TRBJ2-3; V gene: TRBV12-3/TRBV12-4; CDR3 protein: CASSSPGHLSTDTQYF; CDR3 DNA: TGTGCCAGCAGTTCTCCGGGACACCTTAGCACAGATACGCAGTATTTT
D gene: TRBD1; clone size: .; J gene: TRBJ2-7; V gene: TRBV10-3; CDR3 protein: CAPPQGARYEQYF; CDR3 DNA: TGTGCCCCCCCACAGGGGGCGCGTTACGAGCAGTACTTC
D gene: .; clone size: few; J gene: TRBJ2-2; V gene: TRBV15; CDR3 protein: CATSRDGRRQNTGELFF; CDR3 DNA: TGTGCCACCAGCAGAGACGGGCGGCGACAGAACACCGGGGAGCTGTTTTTT
D gene: .; clone size: few; J gene: TRBJ1-1; V gene: TRBV19; CDR3 protein: CATTPDGSTEAFF; CDR3 DNA: TGTGCCACCACCCCCGATGGTAGCACTGAAGCTTTCTTT
D gene: .; clone size: few; J gene: TRBJ2-7; V gene: TRBV9; CDR3 protein: CASSAPPLWEQYF; CDR3 DNA: TGTGCCAGCAGCGCGCCTCCCCTTTGGGAGCAGTACTTC